Listed below are T cell receptor beta chains from one sample, sequenced in a study of CD8 T cells in ankylosing spondylitis. MiXCR, run by TCRdb on the 5' RACE reads, gives a single entry per CDR3 protein. The table has over 450,000 distinct CDR3 sequences, approximately 12% seen once. The material sequenced was blood, either unsorted or a sorted T cell fraction (not recorded which). The receptors stem from a male donor with ankylosing spondylitis. Both conserved end residues are part of each CDR3. Fields, in order: CDR3 length, D gene, clone size, V gene, J gene, CDR3 DNA, CDR3 protein. The D gene is left open where the match is weak. A clone size is listed for some rows: how often the clone was seen (once, few, many), or a class if it is expanded.

length: 13
D: TRBD2
size: NA
V: TRBV20-1
J: TRBJ2-3
DNA: TGCAGTGCCCGTGGGTGGGGGGGAGATACGCAGTATTTT
CDR3: CSARGWGGDTQYF

length: 15
D: NA
size: few
V: TRBV20-1
J: TRBJ2-7
DNA: TGCAGTGCTAGAGGGCGACCTACAAGCTCCTACGAGCAGTACTTC
CDR3: CSARGRPTSSYEQYF

length: 13
D: NA
size: few
V: TRBV12-3/TRBV12-4
J: TRBJ2-1
DNA: TGTGCCAGCAGTATGGACTACTACAATGAGCAGTTCTTC
CDR3: CASSMDYYNEQFF

length: 17
D: NA
size: NA
V: TRBV3-1
J: TRBJ2-3
DNA: TGTGCCAGCAGCCAAGCCGAGGTGGCAACGAGCACAGATACGCAGTATTTT
CDR3: CASSQAEVATSTDTQYF

length: 13
D: NA
size: NA
V: TRBV28
J: TRBJ2-1
DNA: TGTGCCAGCATATCGGGGATGCGGAATGAGCAGTTCTTC
CDR3: CASISGMRNEQFF

length: 15
D: NA
size: many
V: TRBV5-5
J: TRBJ1-2
DNA: TGTGCCAGCAGCCCGGACCCTGGTACTAACTATGGCTACACCTTC
CDR3: CASSPDPGTNYGYTF

length: 11
D: NA
size: few
V: TRBV29-1
J: TRBJ2-7
DNA: TGCAGCGTTGTGGGGCATTACGAGCAGTACTTC
CDR3: CSVVGHYEQYF

length: 14
D: NA
size: many
V: TRBV7-2
J: TRBJ2-7
DNA: TGTGCCAGCAGCTTAACAGGTACCTCCTACGAGCAGTACTTC
CDR3: CASSLTGTSYEQYF

length: 13
D: NA
size: NA
V: TRBV11-2
J: TRBJ2-3
DNA: TGTGCCAGCAGCTTTTGGGGAACAGATACGCAGTATTTT
CDR3: CASSFWGTDTQYF

length: 14
D: NA
size: few
V: TRBV6-1
J: TRBJ2-7
DNA: TGTGCCAGCAGTGAATTACACCTCTCCTACGAGCAGTACTTC
CDR3: CASSELHLSYEQYF

length: 14
D: NA
size: NA
V: TRBV15
J: TRBJ2-7
DNA: TGTGCCACCAGCAGAGTGGGAACCTACTACGAGCAGTACTTC
CDR3: CATSRVGTYYEQYF

length: 16
D: TRBD2
size: NA
V: TRBV20-1
J: TRBJ2-3
DNA: TGCAGTGCTAGTGAAACCGGGACTAGCGTGGCGGATACGCAGTATTTT
CDR3: CSASETGTSVADTQYF

length: 13
D: TRBD2
size: NA
V: TRBV9
J: TRBJ2-1
DNA: TGTGCTGAACTAGCGGGAGTCGTAAATGAGCAGTTCTTC
CDR3: CAELAGVVNEQFF

length: 14
D: TRBD2
size: NA
V: TRBV20-1
J: TRBJ2-3
DNA: TGCAGTGCCACCGGGACTAGCGGGAGAGATACGCAGTATTTT
CDR3: CSATGTSGRDTQYF

length: 20
D: TRBD1
size: few
V: TRBV15
J: TRBJ1-4
DNA: TGTGCCACCAGCAGAGATTTGGGGAAAATATGGACAGGGATCAATGAAAAACTGTTTTTT
CDR3: CATSRDLGKIWTGINEKLFF

length: 11
D: NA
size: few
V: TRBV24-1
J: TRBJ2-3
DNA: TGTGCCACCAGCGCCTTGGACAGATGGAATTTT
CDR3: CATSALDRWNF

length: 15
D: TRBD1
size: NA
V: TRBV20-1
J: TRBJ2-3
DNA: TGCAGTCCAACCCTTGACAGGGGGGCCACAGATACGCAGTATTTT
CDR3: CSPTLDRGATDTQYF

length: 18
D: NA
size: many
V: TRBV10-1
J: TRBJ2-1
DNA: TGCGCCAGCAGTGAGTTTAAGTCTCGGGGATACTCCTACAATGAGCAGTTCTTC
CDR3: CASSEFKSRGYSYNEQFF

length: 14
D: TRBD2
size: NA
V: TRBV28
J: TRBJ2-1
DNA: TGTGCCAGCCAAATAGCGGGAGTTTTCAATGAGCAGTTCTTC
CDR3: CASQIAGVFNEQFF

length: 17
D: NA
size: NA
V: TRBV11-2
J: TRBJ2-3
DNA: TGTGCCAGCAGCCACCCCATAGCCAGCGGCGGCACAGATACGCAGTATTTT
CDR3: CASSHPIASGGTDTQYF

length: 16
D: NA
size: few
V: TRBV7-8
J: TRBJ2-6
DNA: TGTGCCAGCAGCTTAGCGATGGCCTCTGGGGCCAACGTCCTGACTTTC
CDR3: CASSLAMASGANVLTF

length: 16
D: NA
size: few
V: TRBV20-1
J: TRBJ1-1
DNA: TGCAGTGCCGATCCGGGGGTCCACAACATGAACACTGAAGCTTTCTTT
CDR3: CSADPGVHNMNTEAFF

length: 15
D: NA
size: NA
V: TRBV6-5
J: TRBJ1-2
DNA: TGTGCCAGCAGTTACTCAGGACGGAGGGAGTATGGCTACACCTTC
CDR3: CASSYSGRREYGYTF

length: 17
D: TRBD2
size: NA
V: TRBV20-1
J: TRBJ2-2
DNA: TGCTGTGCTAAGGGACTAGCGGAAAACGTAAACACCGGGGAGCTGTTTTTT
CDR3: CCAKGLAENVNTGELFF

length: 18
D: TRBD1
size: once
V: TRBV23-1
J: TRBJ2-3
DNA: TGCGCCAGCAGTCAATCGAGTCGTAGGGACAGGGACCCAGATACGCAGTATTTT
CDR3: CASSQSSRRDRDPDTQYF

length: 12
D: NA
size: NA
V: TRBV20-1
J: TRBJ1-2
DNA: TGCAGTGCTAGTCGGGGTACATATGGCTACACCTTC
CDR3: CSASRGTYGYTF

length: 14
D: NA
size: NA
V: TRBV20-1
J: TRBJ2-5
DNA: TGCAGTGCTCCACGAGGGGATATACAAGAGACCCAGTACTTC
CDR3: CSAPRGDIQETQYF

length: 16
D: TRBD1
size: NA
V: TRBV19
J: TRBJ1-2
DNA: TGTGCCAGTACGACAGGGAATCGGGCGGTGGGCTATGGCTACACCTTC
CDR3: CASTTGNRAVGYGYTF

length: 19
D: NA
size: few
V: TRBV18
J: TRBJ2-6
DNA: TGTGCCAGCTCACCGGTGACAGCCACCTTCATGTCTGGGGCCAACGTCCTGACTTTC
CDR3: CASSPVTATFMSGANVLTF

length: 16
D: NA
size: few
V: TRBV6-5
J: TRBJ2-2
DNA: TGTGCCAGCAGTTACTCGGCAGGTTCGAACACCGGGGAGCTGTTTTTT
CDR3: CASSYSAGSNTGELFF

length: 16
D: NA
size: many
V: TRBV15
J: TRBJ2-1
DNA: TGTGCCACCAGCAGAGACCTACGGGAGACAGGCAATGAGCAGTTCTTC
CDR3: CATSRDLRETGNEQFF

length: 16
D: TRBD2
size: NA
V: TRBV3-1
J: TRBJ2-3
DNA: TGTGCCAGCAGCCAAGTGGGTAGCGGGAGCGCAGATACGCAGTATTTT
CDR3: CASSQVGSGSADTQYF

length: 17
D: TRBD1
size: few
V: TRBV24-1
J: TRBJ2-1
DNA: TGTGCCACCAGTGAGACCCCCGCGACAGGGGCCTACAATGAGCAGTTCTTC
CDR3: CATSETPATGAYNEQFF

length: 14
D: TRBD2
size: NA
V: TRBV25-1
J: TRBJ2-1
DNA: TGTGCCAGCATGGGGCTAGCGGGAGACAATGAGCAGTTCTTC
CDR3: CASMGLAGDNEQFF

length: 16
D: TRBD2
size: few
V: TRBV4-2
J: TRBJ2-1
DNA: TGTGCCAGCAGCCACCGTAGCGGGAGCTCTGCCGATGAGCAGTTCTTC
CDR3: CASSHRSGSSADEQFF

length: 13
D: NA
size: many
V: TRBV7-9
J: TRBJ2-7
DNA: TGTGCCAGCACCAAGGCAGGGACGTACGAGCAGTACTTC
CDR3: CASTKAGTYEQYF

length: 13
D: NA
size: many
V: TRBV28
J: TRBJ2-3
DNA: TGTGCCAGCAGCTTTGCGGGCAGAGATACGCAGTATTTT
CDR3: CASSFAGRDTQYF

length: 18
D: TRBD2
size: NA
V: TRBV11-2
J: TRBJ2-2
DNA: TGTGCCAGCAGCCGACGCCCGTGGCGCGGGAGTGAGGCCGGGGAGCTGTTTTTT
CDR3: CASSRRPWRGSEAGELFF

length: 13
D: NA
size: NA
V: TRBV24-1
J: TRBJ2-5
DNA: TGTGCCACCAGTGATTTGACAGGAGAGACCCAGTACTTC
CDR3: CATSDLTGETQYF

length: 15
D: TRBD2
size: many
V: TRBV12-3/TRBV12-4
J: TRBJ2-1
DNA: TGTGCCAGCAAGTGGGGGCTAGCGGGAGGAAATGAGCAGTTCTTC
CDR3: CASKWGLAGGNEQFF

length: 15
D: NA
size: many
V: TRBV18
J: TRBJ2-1
DNA: TGTGCCAGCTCACCATTGTCTAGTTTCTACAATGAGCAGTTCTTC
CDR3: CASSPLSSFYNEQFF

length: 14
D: NA
size: NA
V: TRBV12-3/TRBV12-4
J: TRBJ1-4
DNA: TGTGCCAGCAGTTTAGATGGTGGGGGTTTTATCCCGCATTTT
CDR3: CASSLDGGGFIPHF

length: 16
D: NA
size: NA
V: TRBV27
J: TRBJ2-4
DNA: TGTGCCAGCAGTTTATGGACTCCACGAGCCAAAAACATTCAGTACTTC
CDR3: CASSLWTPRAKNIQYF

length: 12
D: NA
size: many
V: TRBV5-1
J: TRBJ2-3
DNA: TGCGCCAGCAGCTTGGTTGACGATACGCAGTATTTT
CDR3: CASSLVDDTQYF

length: 13
D: TRBD2
size: many
V: TRBV12-3/TRBV12-4
J: TRBJ2-5
DNA: TGTGCCAGCAGGGGGGGGAGAGGAGAGACCCAGTACTTC
CDR3: CASRGGRGETQYF

length: 14
D: TRBD2
size: NA
V: TRBV10-3
J: TRBJ2-7
DNA: TGTGCCATCAGTGAACCCGGGACTAGCCTAGAGCAGTACTTC
CDR3: CAISEPGTSLEQYF

length: 14
D: TRBD2
size: few
V: TRBV9
J: TRBJ2-2
DNA: TGTGCCAGCAGCGCCGGACTAGCCACCGGGGAGCTGTTTTTT
CDR3: CASSAGLATGELFF

length: 15
D: NA
size: many
V: TRBV11-3
J: TRBJ2-1
DNA: TGTGCCAGCAGCTCCCGCAGTTTGGGCGGCAATGAGCAGTTCTTC
CDR3: CASSSRSLGGNEQFF

length: 11
D: NA
size: many
V: TRBV13
J: TRBJ2-3
DNA: TGTGCCAGCAGCACGGGAGATACGCAGTATTTT
CDR3: CASSTGDTQYF

length: 16
D: NA
size: few
V: TRBV12-3/TRBV12-4
J: TRBJ1-3
DNA: TGTGCCAGCAGCCGTGACAGCGGGGCTAGTGGAAACACCATATATTTT
CDR3: CASSRDSGASGNTIYF

length: 15
D: NA
size: NA
V: TRBV7-7
J: TRBJ2-5
DNA: TGTGCCAGCAGCTTACAAGAGGGGCGCGTAGAGACCCAGTACTTC
CDR3: CASSLQEGRVETQYF

length: 13
D: TRBD2
size: few
V: TRBV19
J: TRBJ2-1
DNA: TGTGCCAGTAGTCCCCGGGTAGCGGGCAAGCAGTTCTTC
CDR3: CASSPRVAGKQFF

length: 16
D: TRBD2
size: NA
V: TRBV7-9
J: TRBJ2-3
DNA: TGTGCCAGCAGCCAAATCCCGGGACTAGCAAAAGATACGCAGTATTTT
CDR3: CASSQIPGLAKDTQYF

length: 17
D: TRBD1
size: NA
V: TRBV5-1
J: TRBJ1-1
DNA: TGCGCCAGCAGCCCACGGATGGAGGGGGCGAGGTTCACTGAAGCTTTCTTT
CDR3: CASSPRMEGARFTEAFF

length: 15
D: NA
size: few
V: TRBV18
J: TRBJ1-2
DNA: TGTGCCAGCTCACCACCCAGGGGAGCCAACTATGGCTACACCTTC
CDR3: CASSPPRGANYGYTF

length: 15
D: TRBD1
size: few
V: TRBV2
J: TRBJ1-5
DNA: TGTGCCAGCAGTTCGACAGGGGACAGCAATCAGCCCCAGCATTTT
CDR3: CASSSTGDSNQPQHF

length: 16
D: TRBD2
size: few
V: TRBV25-1
J: TRBJ2-1
DNA: TGTGCCAGCAGTGAATCCGGCGGGAGGGCGGGTGGAGAGCAGTTCTTC
CDR3: CASSESGGRAGGEQFF

length: 14
D: NA
size: NA
V: TRBV12-3/TRBV12-4
J: TRBJ2-5
DNA: TGTGCCAGCAGCGCCCCGGGACTCCCAGGGACCCAGTACTTC
CDR3: CASSAPGLPGTQYF

length: 16
D: NA
size: few
V: TRBV18
J: TRBJ1-1
DNA: TGTGCCAGCTCACCACCGAAGGGAGCTGGGGACACTGAAGCTTTCTTT
CDR3: CASSPPKGAGDTEAFF

length: 17
D: NA
size: few
V: TRBV4-1
J: TRBJ1-2
DNA: TGCGCCAGCAGCCAAGAACCCGGTGCCAGGATAAACTATGGCTACACCTTC
CDR3: CASSQEPGARINYGYTF